A single T cell receptor beta chain is shown here with its context. Clones were read by immunoSEQ multiplex PCR, and TCRdb kept only the in-frame ones, dropping some. Of roughly 240,000 clones listed, roughly 86% are singletons. The CDR3 contains 16 residues. Germline-derived CDR1 and CDR2 are SGDLS and YYNGEE. V lost 0 bases, J lost 2 bases, and 12 bases lay in between. The data belong to a study of blood T cell repertoires in COVID-19. This receptor was taken from a man aged 18 to 35 with active or convalescent COVID-19. The rearrangement uses TRBV9 and TRBJ2-1; D remains ambiguous. Sequenced input: peripheral blood. The CDR3 is CASSVGGARAYNEQFF. As DNA, the CDR3 is TGTGCCAGCAGCGTAGGCGGTGCACGGGCCTACAATGAGCAGTTCTTC.